This TCR beta chain was obtained from a study of blood T cell repertoires in COVID-19. The CDR3 runs to 15 residues. The ends were cut back, 1 base at V and 3 bases at J, with 13 bases in the middle. Germline V gene sequence: CDR1 SEHNR, CDR2 FQNEAQ (reference sequence). The assay was immunoSEQ multiplex PCR, and TCRdb's table has in-frame clones only and misses some. The sample holds 450,000 or so clones; around nine tenths are singletons and the top ten take about 0.91%. The V and J genes are TRBV7-9 and TRBJ2-7; weak D call: TRBD2 (6 bases). This receptor was taken from a man between 18 and 35 years old with COVID-19, enrolled during active disease. The sequencing input was peripheral blood. CDR3 nucleotides: TGTGCCAGCAGCTTAGTAGGGTTGGGGGGCTACGAGCAGTACTTC. Protein product: CASSLVGLGGYEQYF. Together with reference TRBV7-9 and TRBJ2-7, the CDR3 gives the full variable domain: DTGVSQNPRHKITKRGQNVTFRCDPISEHNRLYWYRQTLGQGPEFLTYFQNEAQLEKSRLLSDRFSAERPKGSFSTLEIQRTEQGDSAMYLCASSLVGLGGYEQYFGPGTRLTVT.